Listed here are 11 T cell receptor beta chains from one sample, sequenced in a study of metastatic and nonmetastatic thyroid tumors. Each patient came to thyroid surgery without any prior treatment (of any kind). TCRdb reassembled clones from the PCR reads with MiXCR. The sample lists about 18,000 clones; 29% were seen once. What was sequenced was tumor tissue. Receptors were obtained from a male donor with papillary thyroid cancer or a benign thyroid nodule (not recorded which). Some clones in this sample may be carry-over from other donors' samples.

This clone is categorized as medium-sized. The gene calls are TRBV27 and TRBJ2-7, with TRBD1 matching over 7 bases. The germline V gene has CDR1 MNHEY and CDR2 SMNVEV (reference sequence). J gave up 1 base and V 7 bases, and 4 bases lay outside the gene matches. The CDR3 has 13 amino acids. CDR3 bases: TGTGCCAGCACCTACAGGGGATCCTACGAGCAGTACTTC. Encoded protein: CASTYRGSYEQYF.

The gene calls are TRBV6-5 and TRBJ1-4, with 9 bases matching TRBD1. After removal of 5 bases from V and 1 base from J, the junction contained 8 bases not matched to a gene. CDR1 and CDR2 (germline): MNHEY, SVGAGI. The CDR3 spans 17 residues. CDR3 nucleotide sequence: TGTGCCAGCAGTCACGGACAGGGGACGGGAACTAATGAAAAACTGTTTTTT. Encoded protein: CASSHGQGTGTNEKLFF.

A few counts support this clone. V is TRBV29-1 and J is TRBJ2-7, with 8 positions matching TRBD2. Trimming removed 5 bases from V and 3 bases from J; junction bases left unmatched: 9. This CDR3 spans 14 amino acids. Germline V lookup: CDR1 SQVTM, CDR2 ANQGSEA. CDR3 region: CSVPRGGRSYEQYF. The CDR3 coding sequence is TGCAGCGTTCCACGGGGCGGGAGGAGCTACGAGCAGTACTTC.

Within the sample, this clone is medium-sized. The V gene is TRBV6-8, the J gene TRBJ2-7, with 8 bases that match TRBD2. This CDR3 is built from 10 residues. V shed 11 bases, J shed 6 bases, and the junction held 3 bases outside the gene matches. CDR1 is MNHGY and CDR2 is SAAAGT in the germline V gene. Here the CDR3 DNA reads TGTGCCTCGGGGGGGTGCGAGCAGTACTTC. Translated: CASGGCEQYF.

This clone was counted at least ten times. The chain recombines TRBV5-1 with TRBJ2-1; no definite D call. The CDR3 spans 14 residues. With 0 bases removed from V and 0 bases from J, the gap between germline ends came to 4 bases. CDR1 is SGHRS and CDR2 is YFSETQ in the germline V gene. The CDR3 DNA is TGCGCCAGCAGCTTGGGGAGCTCCTACAATGAGCAGTTCTTC. This sequence encodes CASSLGSSYNEQFF.

This clone is classed as medium-sized. The rearrangement uses TRBV18 and TRBJ1-6; tentative D call: TRBD1 (6 bases). From germline, CDR1 is KGHSH and CDR2 LQKENI. The CDR3 consists of 15 residues. V was trimmed by 3 bases and J by 5 bases, leaving 11 bases between them. CDR3: CASSPTGLNNSPLHF. The DNA for the CDR3 is TGTGCCAGCTCACCTACAGGGCTTAATAATTCACCCCTCCACTTT.

This clone was counted only a few times. This chain links TRBV12-3 or TRBV12-4 with TRBJ2-1; unclear D gene. With 6 bases removed from V and 9 bases from J, the gap between germline ends came to 15 bases. The CDR3 loop spans 13 amino acids. The CDR3 region has the DNA TGTGCCAGCAGCGAGAGTGAGGCAGGTGAGCAGTTCTTC. Protein sequence: CASSESEAGEQFF.

This clone is labeled as medium-sized. CDR3 loop: CASSGDRGPREQFF. The CDR3, as DNA: TGTGCCAGCAGTGGAGACAGGGGCCCCCGAGAGCAGTTCTTC. The chain employs TRBV6-1 and TRBJ2-1; 8 bases map to TRBD1. The junction had 9 bases not matched to a gene; V was cut back by 4 bases and J by 10 bases. Germline loops: CDR1 MNHNS, CDR2 SASEGT. The CDR3 extends over 14 amino acids.

The chain combines TRBV24-1 with TRBJ1-4, with a weak D call TRBD1 (5 bases). Germline values: CDR1 KGHDR, CDR2 SFDVKD. CDR3 size: 14 residues. V lost 4 bases to trimming and J lost 7 bases, with 12 bases between them. The CDR3 sequence: CATSDPGAGEKLFF. As DNA, the CDR3 is TGTGCCACCAGTGACCCCGGGGCAGGTGAAAAACTGTTTTTT.

This clone was recorded a few times. The V gene is TRBV6-5, the J gene TRBJ2-7, with TRBD2 matching over 16 bases. With V trimmed by 4 bases and J by 3 bases, 6 bases remained unmatched. In germline, CDR1 is MNHEY, CDR2 SVGAGI. This CDR3 contains 17 residues. The CDR3 nucleotides are TGTGCCAGCAGTTCCGGGACTAGCGGGAGGGCCCGCTACGAGCAGTACTTC. It specifies CASSSGTSGRARYEQYF.

This clone was recorded a few times. V and J are TRBV28 and TRBJ2-5, with 10 nucleotides matching TRBD1. Losses at the gene ends were 4 bases for V and 5 bases for J; bases not matched to a gene: 7. CDR1 is MDHEN, CDR2 SYDVKM, per germline. The CDR3 consists of 15 residues. The CDR3 sequence is CASSSRDRGRETQYF. The CDR3 bases are TGTGCCAGCAGTTCCCGGGACAGGGGTAGGGAGACCCAGTACTTC.